This T cell receptor (beta chain) was sequenced for a study of shared clonotypes between healthy human individuals. General study findings and limits: Generally, naive subsets (rather than memory subsets) showed larger estimated richness. The small donor group covered limited genetic and exposure diversity.

Trimming left V 5 bases short and J 0 bases short, with 15 bases between. The germline V gene has CDR1 SEHNR and CDR2 FQNEAQ (reference sequence). The CDR3 runs to 16 residues. In the case of this clone: Its antigen remains unknown.

Clones were sequenced by immunoSEQ multiplex PCR, and TCRdb holds only the in-frame ones, with some missing. Among 1,400,000 or so clones listed, approximately 98.5% were seen once. Sequenced material: naive CD4+ T cells sorted from blood. The subset is: CD45RA+ positively selected. This TCR derives from a man aged 30 to 39 in good health. J is TRBJ2-3 and V is TRBV7-9; D tentatively fits TRBD1 or TRBD2 (5 bases each). CDR3 region: CASSLLAWGSTDTQYF. The DNA for the CDR3 is TGTGCCAGCAGCCTTTTAGCATGGGGGAGCACAGATACGCAGTATTTT. Combining the CDR3 with reference TRBV7-9 and TRBJ2-3 gives the whole variable domain DTGVSQNPRHKITKRGQNVTFRCDPISEHNRLYWYRQTLGQGPEFLTYFQNEAQLEKSRLLSDRFSAERPKGSFSTLEIQRTEQGDSAMYLCASSLLAWGSTDTQYFGPGTRLTVL.